The 11 T cell receptor beta chains listed next were all sequenced from one sample in a study of T cell responses to AZD1222 COVID-19 vaccine. Some clones are missing from TCRdb's copy, which holds only in-frame ones; the method was immunoSEQ multiplex PCR. The table records roughly 100,000 clones, about 90% of them present only once. This specimen consisted of peripheral blood, obtained on day 0 of AZD1222 vaccination. Receptors originate from an adult in good health.

The gene calls are TRBV14 and TRBJ1-1; D gene uncertain. The CDR3 sequence is 16 residues long. V was cut by 4 bases and J by 1 base, with 16 bases left in between. The V gene's germline CDR1 is SGHDN and CDR2 FVKESK. The CDR3 sequence is CASSPNVARKNTEAFF. The CDR3, as DNA: TGTGCCAGCAGCCCGAATGTGGCAAGAAAGAACACTGAAGCTTTCTTT.

The V gene is TRBV27, the J gene TRBJ1-5, with 8 nucleotides matching TRBD1. V dropped 5 bases and J dropped 2; count of bases not matched to a gene: 5. CDR3 length: 15 amino acids. In germline, CDR1 is MNHEY, CDR2 SMNVEV (reference sequence). In nucleotides, the CDR3 is TGTGCCAGCAGTAGACAGGGGTTGGGCAATCAGCCCCAGCATTTT. This encodes CASSRQGLGNQPQHF.

The CDR3 nucleotides are TGCGCCAGCAGCCAAACGACAGGCCGTAGCAATCAGCCCCAGCATTTT. It yields the protein CASSQTTGRSNQPQHF. This chain connects TRBV4-1 to TRBJ1-5; possible D gene TRBD1, 6 bases. In germline, CDR1 is MGHRA, CDR2 YSYEKL. The germline V and J ends were trimmed by 2 bases and 0 bases, with 11 bases remaining between them. The CDR3 covers 16 residues.

This chain uses TRBV7-2 with TRBJ2-2; 9 nucleotides agree with TRBD2. CDR1 is SGHTA and CDR2 is FQGNSA in the germline V gene. With 6 bases clipped from V and 6 bases from J, the junction kept 11 bases outside the gene matches. The CDR3 runs to 16 residues. CDR3: CASRGPGLASSGELFF. The CDR3 nucleotides are TGTGCCAGCAGGGGACCGGGACTAGCTTCTTCCGGGGAGCTGTTTTTT.

The V call is TRBV11-3, the J call TRBJ1-1; D might be TRBD1 (5 bases). Germline loops: CDR1 SGHNT, CDR2 YENEEA. Trimming took off 1 base at V and 5 bases at J, with 14 bases between the two ends. This CDR3 has 15 amino acids. CDR3 sequence (DNA): TGTGCCAGCAGCTTAGGGGCAGGGTCAGGTACTGAAGCTTTCTTT. It is translated as CASSLGAGSGTEAFF.

This clone appeared a single time. The chain combines TRBV7-3 with TRBJ1-2; possible D gene TRBD1, 6 bases. CDR1 is SGHTA and CDR2 is FQGTGA in the germline V gene. V was cut by 2 bases and J by 8 bases, with 15 bases left in between. This CDR3 contains 14 residues. The CDR3 DNA is TGTGCCAGCAGCTTATCCCCTACAGGGTCCGGCTACACCTTC. It yields the protein CASSLSPTGSGYTF.

The rearrangement uses TRBV5-1 and TRBJ1-4; D gene ambiguous. Trimming took off 4 bases at V and 3 bases at J, with 10 bases between the two ends. The CDR3 totals 14 residues. CDR1 is SGHRS, CDR2 YFSETQ, per germline. In nucleotides, the CDR3 is TGCGCCAGCAGCCTGCTTACACCTAATGAAAAACTGTTTTTT. It codes for CASSLLTPNEKLFF.

This chain links TRBV30 with TRBJ1-1; TRBD1 aligns across 11 bases. The trim removed 2 bases at V and 3 bases at J, leaving 5 bases unmatched. CDR3 length equals 15 residues. Germline CDR1 GTSNPN, CDR2 SVGIG (reference sequence). CDR3 in DNA: TGTGCCTGGAGTCCTCGGGACAGGGGGTACACTGAAGCTTTCTTT. This sequence encodes CAWSPRDRGYTEAFF.

The genes are TRBV2 and TRBJ1-1; tentatively, D is TRBD1 (5 bases). The germline CDR1 and CDR2 sequences are SNHLY and FYNNEI. This CDR3 has 13 residues. With 8 bases removed from V and 10 bases from J, the gap between germline ends came to 20 bases. The chain's CDR3 is CASEDQNFQGAFF. The CDR3, as DNA: TGTGCCAGCGAGGACCAAAATTTTCAGGGAGCTTTCTTT.

The chain recombines TRBV9 with TRBJ1-4, with a tentative D call TRBD1 (6 bases). The germline gives CDR1 SGDLS, CDR2 YYNGEE. This CDR3 is 14 amino acids long. Trimming stripped 0 bases from V and 8 bases from J, with 11 bases between. CDR3 sequence reads: CASSVAVGGEKLFF. CDR3 bases: TGTGCCAGCAGCGTAGCGGTTGGGGGCGAAAAACTGTTTTTT.

The chain employs TRBV7-9 and TRBJ1-2, with TRBD1 as a possible D gene (5 bases). Trimming removed 1 base at V and 3 bases at J, with 15 bases between. The germline CDR1 and CDR2 sequences are SEHNR and FQNEAQ (reference sequence). This CDR3 region has 16 residues. The CDR3 loop reads CASSLGGSGAYYGYTF. For the CDR3, the DNA is TGTGCCAGCAGCTTAGGAGGGTCCGGGGCGTACTATGGCTACACCTTC.